The entry that follows covers one TCR beta chain sequence. Its specificity is not known. Sequencing was performed with immunoSEQ multiplex PCR; in TCRdb, only in-frame clones are kept and a portion is missing. The repertoire holds about 61,000 clones, around 86% seen once, with around 0.9% in the top ten. The sort gate was single viable CD3+CD4+CD8-CD45RO+ cells for memory CD4+ T cells. Donors' CMV status reflects serum IgG against pp150, pp28, p38, p52. These data originate in a study of memory CD4+ T cells and cytomegalovirus serostatus. Germline V gene sequence: CDR1 SGHRS, CDR2 YFSETQ. The trim removed 5 bases at V and 6 bases at J, leaving 6 bases unmatched. This CDR3 contains 14 residues. General study points: About 40% of the roughly 160 known CMV-associated TCRbeta sequences appeared in CD4+ memory. Median bootstrapped AUC for CMV status was just over 0.94 originally, just under 0.93 US-trained.

Material for sequencing was memory CD4+ T cells from blood. The sequence came from an adult in good health and CMV-seronegative. This chain links TRBV5-1 with TRBJ2-3; 10 nucleotides agree with TRBD2. The CDR3 sequence is CASRRAGGVDTQYF. The DNA of the CDR3 is TGCGCCAGCAGGAGAGCGGGAGGGGTGGATACGCAGTATTTT.